The present T cell receptor (beta chain) was sequenced within a study of blood T cell repertoires in COVID-19 (dated by TCRdb to 2018 to 2020). A note on the overall study: Collaborator samples came from the United States, Italy and Spain and covered acute and convalescent phases of COVID-19. The prospective study material was composed of cDNA or gDNA derived from T cells, B-cell-depleted T cells, or PBMCs. Subjects who had been exposed to COVID-19, were actively infected with it, or had recovered from it provided the deeply sampled blood TCRbeta repertoires that made up the dataset. The repertoires were made available in a free public database intended to serve as a resource for research on the immune response to SARS-CoV-2. The samples were drawn from the first 160 participants of the ongoing ImmuneRACE study and from 1,254 subjects provided by 6 global collaborators. Sample metadata almost always included a de-identified subject ID, COVID-19 status, age in years and sex. HLA class I and class II types, where available, came from metadata supplied by the sample provider rather than from assay-based typing.

Study-wide findings and limitations: Clinical and demographic metadata were provided uncurated, with the amount varying by source and participant.

About this clone: It lacks a known antigen. No base qualities exist here, and no much larger clone lies one base off it.

Enrolling through a virtual design, the prospective study's participants ranged in age from roughly 18 to 89 years and lived across 20 to 25 United States geographic areas. In the prospective study, participants were assigned to cohorts based on the clinical history participants reported in a screening survey and a study questionnaire. Recovered participants in ImmuneRACE Cohort 3 were defined by two consecutive negative NP/OP PCR tests, clearance by a healthcare professional, or resolution of symptoms. In the prospective study, whole blood, serum and a nasopharyngeal or oropharyngeal swab were collected from each participant by mobile phlebotomists. Participants in the prospective study had the option to provide additional blood draws and questionnaires over an approximately 2-month period. Before DNA extraction, blood samples from the prospective study were shipped at room temperature or frozen.

The CDR3 runs 16 residues from the cysteine to the phenylalanine. CDR3 DNA only is kept here, 48 bases in frame from base 1. Relative to germline, V is missing 6 bases and J is missing 4 bases, with 11 bases of the junction outside any gene match. Per the germline V gene, MDHEN is the CDR1 and SYDVKM is the CDR2. The immunoSEQ Assay, a bias-controlled multiplex PCR, was used to amplify TCRbeta CDR3 regions from genomic DNA. The paper's data handling went like this. The number of nucleated cells in each sample was estimated by amplification of reference gene primers within the assay. To quantify the absolute abundance of each unique TCRbeta CDR3 rearrangement, sequence reads were collapsed and filtered. For each sample, productive Simpson clonality was calculated as the square root of Simpson's diversity index over productive rearrangements. TCRdb carries this immuneACCESS record with in-frame sequences only. Its versions omit some clonotypes, under half of them owing to an unresolved V gene in the studies checked, with the rest unexplained. V, J and clone size reflect that table, while D and trimming were determined from the DNA. For this sample the table gives more than 200,000 clones, of which about 89% were detected only once. The ten largest clones add up to 3.5% to 5% of the sample.

This receptor was identified in a woman aged 25-40 years who had recovered from COVID-19. The sequence is built from TRBV28 and TRBJ2-2; TRBD1 matches 7 bases in the middle. The material sequenced was PBMCs or T cells enriched from blood (not recorded which). The DNA is as follows: TGTGCCAGCAGGCCCTTCAGGACAGGCCCCACCGGGGAGCTGTTTTTT. Its translation reads: CASRPFRTGPTGELFF.